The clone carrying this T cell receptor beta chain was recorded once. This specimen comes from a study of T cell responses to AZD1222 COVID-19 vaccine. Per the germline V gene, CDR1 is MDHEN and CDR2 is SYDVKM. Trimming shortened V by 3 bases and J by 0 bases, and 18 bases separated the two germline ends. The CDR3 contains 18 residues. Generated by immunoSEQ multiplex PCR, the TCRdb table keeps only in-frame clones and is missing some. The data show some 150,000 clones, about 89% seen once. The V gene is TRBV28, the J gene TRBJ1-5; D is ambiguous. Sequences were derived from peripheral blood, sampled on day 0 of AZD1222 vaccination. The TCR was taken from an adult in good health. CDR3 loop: CASSFDGPLYHSNQPQHF. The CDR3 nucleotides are TGTGCCAGCAGTTTTGATGGCCCCCTTTACCATAGCAATCAGCCCCAGCATTTT.